The 4 T cell receptor beta chains below all came from one sample that was sequenced in a study of shared clonotypes between healthy human individuals. Only in-frame clones appear in the TCRdb table, and some are missing; sequencing was by immunoSEQ multiplex PCR. The sample consists of roughly 2,300,000 clones, 80% to 95% of them appearing once. The sample was naive CD4+ T cells from PBMCs. Subset meaning: CD45RA+ positively selected. The origin of the receptors is a man aged 18 to 30 in good health. Some clones in this sample may be carry-over from other donors' samples.

CDR3 in amino acids: CASSPTGVRTEAFF. As DNA, the CDR3 is TGTGCCAGCAGCCCGACAGGGGTGCGGACTGAAGCTTTCTTT. The rearrangement uses TRBV7-2 and TRBJ1-1; 8 bases are a match to TRBD1. V gave up 5 bases and J gave up 5 bases; unmatched junction bases: 7. The CDR3 loop spans 14 amino acids. Germline CDR1 SGHTA, CDR2 FQGNSA.

This clone has just one count. The chain recombines TRBV29-1 with TRBJ2-2; D unresolved. Germline V lookup: CDR1 SQVTM, CDR2 ANQGSEA. Trimming left V 4 bases short and J 6 bases short, with 12 bases between. The CDR3 extends over 13 amino acids. CDR3 region: CSVAFTVAGELFF. The CDR3 region has the DNA TGCAGCGTTGCTTTCACCGTGGCCGGGGAGCTGTTTTTT.

Remarks on this clone: The junction does not match germline at one end; this may be a read error. The V call is TRBV5-4, the J call TRBJ2-1; D is ambiguous. The CDR3 runs 13 residues. Germline values: CDR1 SGHNT, CDR2 YYREEE (reference sequence). The CDR3 region has the DNA TGTGCCAGCAGCGCCCCGCCGTTAACCGACGCGGTCTTC. As protein: CASSAPPLTDAVF.

This clone was picked up one time. This same CDR3 is encoded by further DNA sequences in the sample. The chain uses TRBV5-1 and TRBJ1-4; no clear D. CDR1 is SGHRS, CDR2 YFSETQ, per germline. V lost 4 bases to trimming and J lost 0 bases, with 7 bases between them. The length of the CDR3 is 14 residues. The CDR3, as DNA: TGCGCCAGCAGCCGGGAGGCAACTAATGAAAAACTGTTTTTT. It encodes CASSREATNEKLFF.